This TCR beta chain was obtained from a study of identical twins. Template switching (which added a universal primer site) was used, and cDNA carried unique molecular identifiers. TCRdb re-analysed the 5' RACE reads in MiXCR, keeping a single row per CDR3 protein. The sample carries a few hundred thousand distinct CDR3 sequences, about 8.3% recorded once. Whole-study findings and limits: Out-of-frame alpha sequences common to twins exhibited a surplus of low generation probability.

This clonotype was seen at least ten times. The target antigen is unknown. The CDR3 is made up of 14 amino acids. The germline gives CDR1 SQVTM, CDR2 ANQGSEA. Trimming cost V 1 base and J 0 bases; bases outside gene matches: 3. In addition, the sample was reused for a study of yellow fever vaccine responses in identical twins. That report notes: Vaccine-induced T cell responses in twins were reportedly observed to appear partly convergent, partly personalized.

The sequencing input was CD8+ T cells sorted from blood. V usage is TRBV29-1 and J usage is TRBJ2-7; TRBD2 aligns across 7 bases. This receptor was obtained from a woman under 30 in good health. In DNA form, the CDR3 reads TGCAGCGTTGAAGCGCGCGGGAGCTCCTACGAGCAGTACTTC. The encoded protein is CSVEARGSSYEQYF.